These 5 T cell receptor beta chains were all obtained from the same sample, sequenced in a study of T-cell memory formation after mild COVID-19. From the 5' RACE reads, TCRdb called clonotypes with MiXCR, one entry per CDR3 protein. The sample contains some 160,000 distinct CDR3 sequences, over 10% of which appear only once. The specimen was PBMCs or a T cell subset sorted from them (not recorded which). These TCRs come from a man aged 18 to 30 who had mild COVID-19 (a few samples of this study predate the infection). Cell type and time point are not known.

There are a few counts of this clonotype. The CDR3 DNA follows: TGTGCCAGCTCAGCCATCCACCGGGAGCATACGCAGTATTTT. Translating gives CASSAIHREHTQYF. The rearrangement uses TRBV18 and TRBJ2-3, with D possibly matching TRBD2 (6 bases). V dropped 5 bases and J dropped 7 bases, with 16 bases sitting between them. CDR3 size: 14 residues. The germline gives CDR1 KGHSH, CDR2 LQKENI.

This sequence joins TRBV19 and TRBJ2-5, with 9 positions matching TRBD1. Germline V lookup: CDR1 LNHDA, CDR2 SQIVND (reference sequence). The CDR3 has 15 amino acids. Unmatched junction bases numbered 3, after V lost 4 bases and J lost 0 bases. CDR3 sequence: CASSTQGAHQETQYF. The DNA of the CDR3 is TGTGCCAGTAGTACACAGGGGGCGCACCAAGAGACCCAGTACTTC. Complete variable domain (other parts from reference TRBV19 and TRBJ2-5): DGGITQSPKYLFRKEGQNVTLSCEQNLNHDAMYWYRQDPGQGLRLIYYSQIVNDFQKGDIAEGYSVSREKKESFPLTVTSAQKNPTAFYLCASSTQGAHQETQYFGPGTRLLVL.

The chain joins TRBV7-9 to TRBJ2-1; no clear D. Germline CDR1 SEHNR, CDR2 FQNEAQ (reference sequence). The CDR3 covers 15 residues. V lost 1 base, J lost 0 bases, and 7 bases lay in between. CDR3 bases: TGTGCCAGCAGCTTAGTCAGTAGCTCCTACAATGAGCAGTTCTTC. It codes for CASSLVSSSYNEQFF. Variable domain in full (rest from reference TRBV7-9 and TRBJ2-1): DTGVSQNPRHKITKRGQNVTFRCDPISEHNRLYWYRQTLGQGPEFLTYFQNEAQLEKSRLLSDRFSAERPKGSFSTLEIQRTEQGDSAMYLCASSLVSSSYNEQFFGPGTRLTVL.

Written as DNA, the CDR3 is TGTGCCAGCAGCTCCCGGGCCACAGATACGCAGTATTTT. As protein: CASSSRATDTQYF. The V and J genes are TRBV7-2 and TRBJ2-3; D remains ambiguous. The CDR3 loop spans 13 amino acids. V was clipped by 4 bases and J by 2 bases, with 7 bases between them. CDR1 SGHTA and CDR2 FQGNSA come from the germline V gene.

This clonotype was seen at least ten times. This sequence joins TRBV7-2 and TRBJ1-2; 12 bases fit TRBD1. After removal of 5 bases from V and 4 bases from J, the junction contained 11 bases not matched to a gene. Per germline, CDR1 SGHTA and CDR2 FQGNSA. The CDR3 runs 17 residues. CDR3 sequence: CASSPPGQGAQVYGYTF. Written as DNA, the CDR3 is TGTGCCAGCAGCCCCCCGGGACAGGGGGCGCAGGTCTATGGCTACACCTTC.